Listed below are T cell receptor beta chains from one sample, sequenced in a study of T-cell reconstitution after alpha-beta-depleted transplantation in children. MiXCR was run by TCRdb on the PCR reads, yielding one entry per CDR3 protein. The data contain 200,000 to 300,000 distinct CDR3 sequences, approximately 12% of them singletons. The sample here was PBMCs from the stem cell graft donor, taken from the stem cell graft. All receptors come from a human donor who donated a stem cell graft to a child with acute lymphoblastic leukemia. CDR3s include the opening cysteine and the closing phenylalanine or tryptophan. Each record gives: V gene, D gene, clone size, J gene, CDR3 protein, CDR3 DNA. The D gene is left open where the match is weak. Where a row states a size, it is once, few, many or the class of an expanded clone; other rows omit it.

>TRBV28|TRBD1|many|TRBJ1-5
CAIRTGFQPQHF
TGTGCCATCCGGACAGGTTTCCAGCCCCAGCATTTT
>TRBV25-1|TRBD1|many|TRBJ2-3
CASATGMHTQYF
TGTGCCAGCGCGACAGGGATGCATACGCAGTATTTT
>TRBV27|-|many|TRBJ1-2
CASSLGGVNYGYTF
TGTGCCAGCAGTTTAGGGGGAGTGAACTATGGCTACACCTTC
>TRBV29-1|-|many|TRBJ2-4
CSVEESGNIQYF
TGCAGCGTTGAAGAAAGCGGGAACATTCAGTACTTC
>TRBV20-1|TRBD1|many|TRBJ1-4
CSMDRGEAEKLFF
TGCAGTATGGACAGGGGAGAGGCGGAAAAACTGTTTTTT
>TRBV4-3|-|-|TRBJ1-5
CASSQGVWGPQHF
TGCGCCAGCAGCCAGGGTGTCTGGGGGCCCCAGCATTTT
>TRBV11-2|-|-|TRBJ2-1
CASSPLLAVRHNEQFF
TGTGCCAGCAGCCCCTTACTAGCAGTACGGCACAATGAGCAGTTCTTC
>TRBV27|-|many|TRBJ2-5
CASSLTTQGWETQYF
TGTGCCAGCAGTTTGACAACCCAGGGGTGGGAGACCCAGTACTTC
>TRBV5-1|TRBD2|-|TRBJ2-5
CASSLGPGTRMETQYF
TGCGCCAGCAGCCTAGGACCCGGGACTAGAATGGAGACCCAGTACTTC
>TRBV5-4|TRBD1|many|TRBJ1-1
CASRPTGGIMNTEAFF
TGTGCCAGCAGACCTACAGGGGGCATCATGAACACTGAAGCTTTCTTT
>TRBV28|-|many|TRBJ2-5
CASSLLQETQYF
TGTGCCAGCAGTTTATTACAAGAGACCCAGTACTTC
>TRBV5-1|-|-|TRBJ2-7
CASSWDQVGVDPYEQYF
TGCGCCAGCAGCTGGGACCAGGTGGGGGTAGATCCATACGAGCAGTACTTC
>TRBV18|TRBD2|many|TRBJ2-5
CASSTASGNQETQYF
TGTGCCAGCTCCACTGCTAGCGGTAACCAAGAGACCCAGTACTTC
>TRBV6-5|-|many|TRBJ2-2
CASDAGAELPTEDTNTGELFF
TGTGCCAGCGATGCGGGGGCCGAATTGCCAACCGAAGACACGAACACCGGGGAGCTGTTTTTT
>TRBV4-3|-|many|TRBJ1-6
CASSDAWDADNSPLHF
TGCGCCAGCAGCGACGCCTGGGACGCCGATAATTCACCCCTCCACTTT
>TRBV4-3|TRBD2|many|TRBJ2-7
CASSQDGGLDSYEQYF
TGCGCCAGCAGCCAAGATGGAGGACTAGACTCCTACGAGCAGTACTTC
>TRBV20-1|-|many|TRBJ2-7
CSALQGPQEQYF
TGCAGTGCTTTACAGGGCCCACAAGAGCAGTACTTC
>TRBV28|TRBD2|-|TRBJ2-7
CASSSPHRAGDNEQYF
TGTGCCAGCAGTTCCCCTCATCGGGCGGGAGATAACGAGCAGTACTTC
>TRBV11-1|TRBD2|-|TRBJ2-2
CASSRLAGNTGELFF
TGTGCCAGCAGCCGACTAGCGGGGAACACCGGGGAGCTGTTTTTT
>TRBV6-2/TRBV6-3|-|many|TRBJ2-1
CASSYSTAYGAAYNEQFF
TGTGCCAGCAGTTACTCGACGGCCTATGGGGCCGCCTACAATGAGCAGTTCTTC
>TRBV4-3|-|many|TRBJ1-1
CASSLQGVRNTEAFF
TGCGCCAGCAGCTTGCAAGGGGTGAGGAACACTGAAGCTTTCTTT
>TRBV7-6|-|many|TRBJ1-2
CASSSFGGGSSYGYTF
TGTGCCAGCAGCTCCTTCGGGGGGGGCTCAAGCTATGGCTACACCTTC
>TRBV9|-|many|TRBJ2-7
CASSVSPGEDEQYF
TGTGCCAGCAGCGTATCTCCTGGAGAGGACGAGCAGTACTTC
>TRBV4-3|-|many|TRBJ2-7
CASSQDSRPSSYEQYF
TGCGCCAGCAGCCAAGATTCCAGGCCGAGCTCCTACGAGCAGTACTTC
>TRBV3-1|-|many|TRBJ2-5
CASSQEPGTAETQYF
TGTGCCAGCAGCCAAGAACCGGGGACTGCTGAGACCCAGTACTTC
>TRBV20-1|TRBD1|-|TRBJ2-1
CSARGRGLYNEQFF
TGCAGTGCTAGAGGCAGGGGGCTCTACAATGAGCAGTTCTTC
>TRBV5-1|-|many|TRBJ1-1
CASSFVREDTEAFF
TGCGCCAGCAGCTTCGTCAGGGAGGACACTGAAGCTTTCTTT
>TRBV20-1|-|many|TRBJ2-5
CSAPLSGRREETQYF
TGCAGTGCTCCCCTATCCGGGAGACGCGAAGAGACCCAGTACTTC
>TRBV12-3/TRBV12-4|TRBD2|-|TRBJ2-1
CASRKIGTSGNEQFF
TGTGCCAGCAGGAAAATCGGGACTAGCGGCAATGAGCAGTTCTTC
>TRBV7-9|TRBD2|few|TRBJ2-2
CASSVGTSGAELFF
TGTGCCAGCAGCGTCGGGACTAGCGGCGCGGAGCTGTTTTTT
>TRBV13|TRBD1|-|TRBJ2-7
CASSPGTGFFGQYF
TGTGCCAGCAGCCCCGGGACAGGGTTTTTCGGACAGTACTTC
>TRBV5-1|-|many|TRBJ2-3
CASSPEPGLDTDTQYF
TGCGCCAGCAGCCCCGAGCCGGGACTCGACACAGATACGCAGTATTTT
>TRBV7-9|TRBD1|many|TRBJ1-1
CASSPQVDREVEAFF
TGTGCCAGCAGCCCTCAAGTGGACAGGGAGGTTGAAGCTTTCTTT
>TRBV7-7|-|-|TRBJ2-2
CASSSRLAGELFF
TGTGCCAGCAGCTCCCGACTAGCCGGGGAGCTGTTTTTT
>TRBV20-1|-|many|TRBJ1-4
CSARGGPNEKLFF
TGCAGTGCTAGGGGCGGCCCTAATGAAAAACTGTTTTTT
>TRBV4-2|TRBD1|many|TRBJ2-5
CASSQETGDGAQYF
TGTGCCAGCAGCCAAGAGACAGGGGATGGAGCCCAGTACTTC
>TRBV27|-|many|TRBJ1-1
CASSPRTKQQVAFF
TGTGCCAGCAGTCCCCGGACGAAACAGCAGGTAGCTTTCTTT
>TRBV5-1|-|many|TRBJ2-3
CASSWGYIGGTDTQYF
TGCGCCAGCTCATGGGGGTATATCGGGGGCACAGATACGCAGTATTTT
>TRBV9|-|many|TRBJ2-7
CASSVGTAAYEQYF
TGTGCCAGCAGCGTGGGGACTGCAGCCTACGAGCAGTACTTC
>TRBV14|-|few|TRBJ2-2
CASSQGDPQGFSGTGELFF
TGTGCCAGCAGCCAAGGGGACCCACAGGGCTTCTCGGGGACCGGGGAGCTGTTTTTT
>TRBV28|TRBD2|many|TRBJ2-1
CASQSGSLHNEQFF
TGTGCCTCTCAAAGCGGGAGTCTCCACAATGAGCAGTTCTTC
>TRBV4-2|-|-|TRBJ2-3
CAMGLDFTSSTDTQYF
TGTGCCATGGGCCTCGACTTTACTAGTTCCACAGATACGCAGTATTTT
>TRBV20-1|TRBD2|many|TRBJ2-3
CSALTSGRDTQYF
TGCAGTGCTTTGACTAGCGGGCGAGATACGCAGTATTTT
>TRBV20-1|-|-|TRBJ2-7
CSARDKAAAYEQYF
TGCAGTGCTAGAGATAAGGCGGCAGCCTACGAGCAGTACTTC
>TRBV7-2|-|-|TRBJ2-1
CASSYGGSYNEQFF
TGTGCCAGCAGCTATGGGGGGTCTTACAATGAGCAGTTCTTC
>TRBV4-2|-|-|TRBJ1-5
CASSSAGEVGQPQHF
TGTGCCAGCAGTTCGGCAGGGGAGGTTGGTCAGCCCCAGCATTTT
>TRBV29-1|-|many|TRBJ2-7
CSVDKGYEQYF
TGCAGCGTTGATAAAGGGTACGAGCAGTACTTC
>TRBV7-2|-|many|TRBJ2-7
CASSLGGQGWEQYF
TGTGCCAGCAGCTTAGGGGGTCAGGGGTGGGAGCAGTACTTC
>TRBV2|TRBD1|few|TRBJ1-2
CASSEFRGENYGYTF
TGTGCCAGCAGCGAGTTCAGGGGGGAAAACTATGGCTACACCTTC
>TRBV20-1|TRBD1|many|TRBJ2-5
CSAGDRSQETQYF
TGCAGTGCGGGGGACAGGAGCCAAGAGACCCAGTACTTC
>TRBV28|-|many|TRBJ1-5
CASSPTEWGQPQHF
TGTGCCAGCAGTCCCACCGAGTGGGGGCAGCCCCAGCATTTT
>TRBV5-1|-|many|TRBJ2-3
CASSLVAERASTDTQYF
TGCGCCAGCAGCTTGGTGGCAGAGAGGGCCAGCACAGATACGCAGTATTTT
>TRBV20-1|-|many|TRBJ2-7
CSARKAASYEQYF
TGCAGTGCTAGAAAGGCGGCCTCCTACGAGCAGTACTTC
>TRBV20-1|-|-|TRBJ2-6
CSASPDSSGANVLTF
TGCAGTGCTAGCCCTGACAGCAGTGGGGCCAACGTCCTGACTTTC